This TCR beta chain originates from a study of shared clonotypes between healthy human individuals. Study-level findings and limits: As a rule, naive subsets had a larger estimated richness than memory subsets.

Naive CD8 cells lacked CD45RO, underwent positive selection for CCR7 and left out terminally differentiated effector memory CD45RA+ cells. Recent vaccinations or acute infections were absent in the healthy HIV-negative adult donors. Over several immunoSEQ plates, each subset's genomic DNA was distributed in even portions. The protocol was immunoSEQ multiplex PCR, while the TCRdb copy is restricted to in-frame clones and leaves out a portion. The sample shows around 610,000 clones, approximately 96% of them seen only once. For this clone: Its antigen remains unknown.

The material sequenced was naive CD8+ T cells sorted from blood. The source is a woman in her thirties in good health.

For the CDR3, the DNA is TGTGCCAGCAGTTACGGGGGTTATCGTCTTGAAGCTTTCTTT. Amino acid sequence: CASSYGGYRLEAFF. This rearrangement joins TRBV6-6 to TRBJ1-1, with TRBD1 as a possible D gene (5 bases). V lost 2 bases and J lost 7, with 14 bases in between. CDR1 is MNHNY and CDR2 is SVGAGI in the germline V gene (reference sequence). The CDR3 is 14 amino acids.